This T cell receptor beta chain was recorded in a study of cytomegalovirus exposure and HLA in healthy donors. The primer mix had 60 Vbeta and 13 Jbeta primers. Assay: immunoSEQ multiplex PCR; the TCRdb copy retains only in-frame clones and omits some. The top ten hold approximately 2.6% of the sample, which has fewer than 200,000 clones, 78% seen once. Findings of the study overall: For presence/absence analyses, sequencing depth was assumed to be roughly uniform across donors. No immune exposure information besides CMV serostatus was available.

This clone was seen just once. Its antigen is currently unknown. Sequencing input: PBMCs. This receptor was taken from a female donor in good health and CMV-seronegative.

Written as DNA, the CDR3 is TGTGCCAGCAGTTGGGACAGGAGCACAGATACGCAGTATTTT. Protein product: CASSWDRSTDTQYF. The chain carries TRBV6-5 and TRBJ2-3; 8 bases agree with TRBD1. The CDR3 is 14 residues long. The J segment lost 0 bases and the V segment lost 4 bases, leaving 0 bases of the junction unmatched. Germline V gene lookup returns CDR1 MNHEY and CDR2 SVGAGI.